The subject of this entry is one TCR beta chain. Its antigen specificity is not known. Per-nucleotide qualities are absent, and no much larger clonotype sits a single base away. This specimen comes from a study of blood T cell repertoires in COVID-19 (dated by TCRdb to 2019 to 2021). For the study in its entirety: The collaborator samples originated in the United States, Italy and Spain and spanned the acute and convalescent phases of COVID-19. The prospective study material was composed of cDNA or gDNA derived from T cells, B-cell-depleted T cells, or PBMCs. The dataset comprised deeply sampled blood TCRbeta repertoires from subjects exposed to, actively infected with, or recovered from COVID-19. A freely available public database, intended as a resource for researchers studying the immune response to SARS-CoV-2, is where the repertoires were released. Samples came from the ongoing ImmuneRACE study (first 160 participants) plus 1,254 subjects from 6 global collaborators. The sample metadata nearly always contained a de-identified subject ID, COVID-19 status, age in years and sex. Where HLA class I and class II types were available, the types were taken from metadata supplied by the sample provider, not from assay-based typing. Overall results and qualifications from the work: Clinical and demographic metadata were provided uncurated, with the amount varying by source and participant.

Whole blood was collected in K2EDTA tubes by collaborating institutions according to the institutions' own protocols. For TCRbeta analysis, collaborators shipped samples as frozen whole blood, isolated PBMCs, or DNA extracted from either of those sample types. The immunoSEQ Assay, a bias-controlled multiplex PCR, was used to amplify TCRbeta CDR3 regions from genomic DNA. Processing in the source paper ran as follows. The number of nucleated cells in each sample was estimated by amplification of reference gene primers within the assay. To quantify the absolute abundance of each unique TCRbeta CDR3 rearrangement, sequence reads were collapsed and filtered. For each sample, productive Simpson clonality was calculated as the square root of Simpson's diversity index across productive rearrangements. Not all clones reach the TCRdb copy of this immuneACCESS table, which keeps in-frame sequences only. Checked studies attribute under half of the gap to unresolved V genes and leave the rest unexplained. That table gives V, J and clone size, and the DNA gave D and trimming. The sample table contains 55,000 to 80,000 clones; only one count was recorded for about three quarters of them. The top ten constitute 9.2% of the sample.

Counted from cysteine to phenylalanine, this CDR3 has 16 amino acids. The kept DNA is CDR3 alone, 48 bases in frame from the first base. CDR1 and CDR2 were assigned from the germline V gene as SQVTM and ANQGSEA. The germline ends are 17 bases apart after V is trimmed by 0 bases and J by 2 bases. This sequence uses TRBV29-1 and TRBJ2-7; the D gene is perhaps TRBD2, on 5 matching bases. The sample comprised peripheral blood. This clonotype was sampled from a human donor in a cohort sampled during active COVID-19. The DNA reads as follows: TGCAGCGTTGAAGATAATTCGGCTAGCCGGGCCTACGAGCAGTACTTC. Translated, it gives CSVEDNSASRAYEQYF.